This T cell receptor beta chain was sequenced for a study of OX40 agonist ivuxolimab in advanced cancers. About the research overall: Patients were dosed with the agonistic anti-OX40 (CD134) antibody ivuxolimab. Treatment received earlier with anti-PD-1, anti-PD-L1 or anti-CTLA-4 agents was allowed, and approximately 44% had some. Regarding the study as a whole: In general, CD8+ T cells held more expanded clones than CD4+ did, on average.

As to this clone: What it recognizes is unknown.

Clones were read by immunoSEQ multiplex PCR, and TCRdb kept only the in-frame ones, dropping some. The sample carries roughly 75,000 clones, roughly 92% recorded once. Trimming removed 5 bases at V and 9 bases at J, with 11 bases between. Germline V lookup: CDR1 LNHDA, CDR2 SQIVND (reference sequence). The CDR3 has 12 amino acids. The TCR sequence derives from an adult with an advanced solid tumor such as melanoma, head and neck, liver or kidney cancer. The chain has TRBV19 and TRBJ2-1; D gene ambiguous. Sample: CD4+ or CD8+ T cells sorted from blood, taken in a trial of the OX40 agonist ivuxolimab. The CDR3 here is CASSPNSGEQFF. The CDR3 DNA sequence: TGTGCCAGTAGTCCCAATTCCGGTGAGCAGTTCTTC.